A single sample is the source of the 25 T cell receptor beta chains below, sequenced in a study of T cells in Graves' hyperthyroidism and ophthalmopathy. Amplified TCR beta CDR3 regions derived from RNA transcripts. First-round RT-PCR targeting the TCR CDR3 was performed with the HTBI primer set. Each CDR3 protein gets one entry after TCRdb re-called the multiplex PCR reads with MiXCR. The sample includes a few hundred thousand distinct CDR3 sequences, under 20% of them seen just once. Sequenced sample: blood. These receptors were collected from a woman between 18 and 29 years old with Graves' hyperthyroidism.

This clonotype has a count of ten or more. The chain uses TRBV30 and TRBJ2-6; no reliable D call. The CDR3 is 14 residues long. The V gene's germline CDR1 is GTSNPN and CDR2 SVGIG (reference sequence). Trimming took 7 bases from V and 0 from J, leaving 10 bases between them. CDR3 loop: CAYNAVSGANVLTF. The CDR3 DNA reads as TGTGCCTATAACGCAGTCTCTGGGGCCAACGTCCTGACTTTC.

This clonotype was counted many times. The chain links TRBV12-3 or TRBV12-4 to TRBJ1-2, with no clear D. The ends were cut back, 5 bases at V and 5 bases at J, with 12 bases in the middle. The CDR3 runs 13 residues. As DNA, the CDR3 is TGTGCCAGCAGTCCACGAAACTCTTATGGCTACACCTTC. This translates into CASSPRNSYGYTF.

This clonotype showed up just a few times. The V call is TRBV3-1, the J call TRBJ2-7; the D is unclear. V lost 4 bases to trimming and J lost 3 bases, with 13 bases between them. CDR3 size: 14 residues. Germline CDR1 reads LGHDT; CDR2 reads YNNKEL (reference sequence). The CDR3 coding sequence is TGTGCCAGCAGCCCCGCTCACGGTGTCTACGAGCAGTACTTC. Translated, it gives CASSPAHGVYEQYF.

V usage is TRBV29-1 and J usage is TRBJ2-5, with 14 bases aligning to TRBD2. This CDR3 region has 15 residues. Germline V gene lookup returns CDR1 SQVTM and CDR2 ANQGSEA. Trimming cost V 3 bases and J 5 bases; bases outside gene matches: 5. The CDR3 region has the DNA TGCAGCGTTGACCGACTAGCGGGGGGGGGTGAGACCCAGTACTTC. Translation: CSVDRLAGGGETQYF.

This clonotype was recorded only once. The chain is built from TRBV29-1 and TRBJ2-5, with TRBD2 matching 8 bases. Looked up from germline, CDR1 is SQVTM and CDR2 is ANQGSEA. Germline trimming cut 3 bases from V and 4 bases from J; bases unmatched to any gene: 10. There are 15 residues in the CDR3. The CDR3 DNA follows: TGCAGCGTTGAGACGGTGGGACTAGTTGGAGAGACCCAGTACTTC. As protein: CSVETVGLVGETQYF. The whole variable domain, remainder taken from reference TRBV29-1 and TRBJ2-5, is SAVISQKPSRDICQRGTSLTIQCQVDSQVTMMFWYRQQPGQSLTLIATANQGSEATYESGFVIDKFPISRPNLTFSTLTVSNMSPEDSSIYLCSVETVGLVGETQYFGPGTRLLVL.

This clonotype was recorded many times. The V call is TRBV20-1, the J call TRBJ1-2; 9 bases align to TRBD1. Trimming took 0 bases from V and 6 from J; bases not matched to a gene: 8. The germline gives CDR1 DFQATT, CDR2 SNEGSKA (reference sequence). The CDR3 runs 15 residues. CDR3 amino acids: CSARDQDRGLDGYTF. As DNA, the CDR3 is TGCAGTGCTAGAGATCAGGACAGGGGACTCGATGGCTACACCTTC.

Points on this clonotype: The CDR3 end shows no conserved phenylalanine or tryptophan, and so a read error is likely. The rearrangement uses TRBV11-2 and TRBJ2-2; weak D call: TRBD2 (6 bases). CDR3 size: 15 residues. Trimming left V 6 bases short and J 4 bases short, with 15 bases between. Germline values: CDR1 SGHAT, CDR2 FQNNGV. The CDR3 DNA reads TGTGCCAGCAGACCTTTGCGGGACTTCACCGGGGAGCTGTTTGTT. Translating it yields CASRPLRDFTGELFV.

This clonotype was observed at least ten times. The chain couples TRBV7-2 to TRBJ1-6; D gene uncertain. With 2 bases removed from V and 5 bases from J, the gap between germline ends came to 4 bases. CDR1 SGHTA and CDR2 FQGNSA come from the germline V gene. This CDR3 region has 13 residues. The CDR3 DNA reads TGTGCCAGCAGCTTAAGGGATAATTCACCCCTCCACTTT. This translates into CASSLRDNSPLHF.

CDR3 in amino acids: CSARGQMNTEAFF. The CDR3 coding sequence is TGCAGTGCTAGGGGGCAGATGAACACTGAAGCTTTCTTT. The chain is built from TRBV20-1 and TRBJ1-1; the D gene is possibly TRBD1 (5 bases). Trimming took off 3 bases at V and 0 bases at J, with 8 bases between the two ends. The germline CDR1 and CDR2 sequences are DFQATT and SNEGSKA (reference sequence). The length of the CDR3 is 13 residues.

This clonotype occurred a few times. The chain employs TRBV11-3 and TRBJ2-6; TRBD1 agrees at 8 bases. This CDR3 has 15 amino acids. Germline loops: CDR1 SGHNT, CDR2 YENEEA. Trimming cost V 3 bases and J 2 bases; bases outside gene matches: 0. CDR3 residues: CASSLGQAGANVLTF. The CDR3 DNA sequence: TGTGCCAGCAGCTTGGGACAGGCTGGGGCCAACGTCCTGACTTTC.

The chain's CDR3 is CASSSPGLDSYEQYF. CDR3 DNA sequence: TGTGCCAGCAGTTCCCCGGGACTAGATTCGTACGAGCAGTACTTC. The chain combines TRBV6-5 with TRBJ2-7; TRBD2 matches 8 bases. This CDR3 contains 15 residues. The V gene's germline CDR1 is MNHEY and CDR2 SVGAGI. With V trimmed by 4 bases and J by 4 bases, 9 bases remained unmatched.

This clonotype has at least ten counts. The genes are TRBV6-2 or TRBV6-3 and TRBJ2-7, with D possibly being TRBD1 or TRBD2 (5 bases each). V was trimmed by 8 bases and J by 0 bases, leaving 8 bases between them. The germline gives CDR1 MNHEY, CDR2 SVGEGT. The CDR3 is 12 amino acids. As DNA, the CDR3 is TGTGCCAGCTCAGGGAGCTCCTACGAGCAGTACTTC. It encodes CASSGSSYEQYF.

This clonotype was recorded many times. The chain couples TRBV18 to TRBJ2-7; D is undetermined. The CDR3 is 13 residues long. V lost 6 bases to trimming and J lost 0 bases, with 9 bases between them. Germline CDR1 and CDR2: KGHSH and LQKENI. The CDR3 loop reads CASSSGISYEQYF. For the CDR3, the DNA is TGTGCCAGCTCCTCCGGTATCTCCTACGAGCAGTACTTC.

In its sample, this clonotype was seen many times. The CDR3 sequence is CASRRRVQGDGYTF. The CDR3, as DNA: TGTGCCAGCAGAAGACGGGTGCAGGGAGATGGCTACACCTTC. The rearrangement links TRBV6-1 to TRBJ1-2; maybe TRBD1 (5 bases). The germline V gene encodes CDR1 MNHNS and CDR2 SASEGT. V lost 6 bases, J lost 6 bases, and 17 bases lay in between. The CDR3 covers 14 residues.

V gene TRBV10-2 combines with J gene TRBJ1-1; no clear D. This CDR3 is built from 17 residues. V lost 6 bases to trimming and J lost 6 bases, with 26 bases between them. CDR1 is WSHSY and CDR2 is SAAADI in the germline V gene. The CDR3 spells CASSIKSGTGMWAEAFF. Written as DNA, the CDR3 is TGCGCCAGCAGCATAAAATCCGGTACGGGGATGTGGGCTGAAGCTTTCTTT.

This clonotype was seen ten or more times. This chain uses TRBV14 with TRBJ2-7; TRBD1 agrees at 9 bases. The CDR3 length is 13 residues. J gave up 5 bases and V 4 bases, and 3 bases lay outside the gene matches. Germline V lookup: CDR1 SGHDN, CDR2 FVKESK. The CDR3 is CASSPDRGHEQYF. The CDR3 DNA sequence: TGTGCCAGCAGCCCGGACAGGGGCCACGAGCAGTACTTC.

The chain is built from TRBV12-3 or TRBV12-4 and TRBJ2-2; the D is unclear. V was clipped by 5 bases and J by 4 bases, with 11 bases between them. This CDR3 has 14 residues. CDR3 DNA: TGTGCCAGCAGTCGACACGGTGGCACCGGGGAGCTGTTTTTT. Amino acid sequence: CASSRHGGTGELFF.

This clonotype was found many times. This chain joins TRBV6-1 and TRBJ2-7, with D hard to call. CDR3 length: 14 residues. In germline, CDR1 is MNHNS, CDR2 SASEGT. V was trimmed by 4 bases and J by 0 bases, leaving 10 bases between them. CDR3 residues: CASSVPDLSYEQYF. DNA for the CDR3: TGTGCCAGCAGTGTTCCAGATCTCTCCTACGAGCAGTACTTC.

The chain employs TRBV6-1 and TRBJ2-3; no firm D call. Germline values: CDR1 MNHNS, CDR2 SASEGT. V dropped 2 bases and J dropped 2 bases, with 17 bases sitting between them. The CDR3 has 17 amino acids. For the CDR3, the DNA is TGTGCCAGCAGTGAACCCGCGCGTGTGGGCTCCACAGATACGCAGTATTTT. It yields the protein CASSEPARVGSTDTQYF.

The chain employs TRBV13 and TRBJ2-7; D unclear. CDR1 and CDR2 from the germline V gene are PRHDT and FYEKMQ (reference sequence). The CDR3 totals 14 residues. Trimming shortened V by 6 bases and J by 2 bases, and 14 bases separated the two germline ends. The CDR3 loop is CASSPRTAAYEQYF. CDR3 DNA: TGTGCCAGCAGTCCTAGGACGGCCGCCTACGAGCAGTACTTC.

This clonotype was observed once. The chain recombines TRBV9 with TRBJ2-4; D might be TRBD1 (6 bases). Trimming cost V 3 bases and J 5 bases, with 18 bases left between them. Germline V gene lookup returns CDR1 SGDLS and CDR2 YYNGEE. The length of the CDR3 is 16 residues. Here the CDR3 DNA reads TGTGCCAGCAGCGGAAGGGGCAGTGGGGGCCAAAACATTCAGTACTTC. The encoded protein is CASSGRGSGGQNIQYF.

With regard to this clonotype: Because it lacks the conserved phenylalanine or tryptophan at the end, this CDR3 is likely a read error. The limits of the CDR3 on the DNA are not certain, so only TCRdb's listed CDR3 is given. V is TRBV9 and J is TRBJ2-6; the D call TRBD1 from the table was never checked on the DNA. CDR1 is SGDLS, CDR2 YYNGEE, per germline. The CDR3 spans 15 residues, counting both ends. CDR3 loop: CASSVAGAGANVLRV.

This clonotype was seen ten or more times. This chain uses TRBV29-1 with TRBJ1-1, with D unresolved. The germline gives CDR1 SQVTM, CDR2 ANQGSEA. The CDR3 is made up of 15 amino acids. V was cut by 0 bases and J by 0 bases, with 11 bases left in between. The CDR3 region has the DNA TGCAGCGTTGAAGACCTCGGCAGTTTGAACACTGAAGCTTTCTTT. It translates to CSVEDLGSLNTEAFF.

V is TRBV19 and J is TRBJ1-2; D not certain. The ends were cut back, 5 bases at V and 6 bases at J, with 16 bases in the middle. CDR1 is LNHDA and CDR2 is SQIVND in the germline V gene (reference sequence). The CDR3 runs to 14 residues. The CDR3 DNA follows: TGTGCCAGTAGTCGGACCCCTTCGTACAATGGCTACACCTTC. Protein: CASSRTPSYNGYTF.

This clonotype appeared many times. The chain has TRBV20-1 and TRBJ1-1, with D possibly matching TRBD1 (5 bases). Germline V gives CDR1 DFQATT, CDR2 SNEGSKA (reference sequence). Trimming removed 3 bases from V and 0 bases from J, with 14 bases in between. The CDR3 is 15 amino acids. CDR3 in DNA: TGCAGTGCTAGGGGGGACCTTATTGTGAACACTGAAGCTTTCTTT. Its protein is CSARGDLIVNTEAFF.